This TCR beta chain was found in a study of vaccination and CD4 T cells after COVID-19. Study at large: Nasal swab PCR showed SARS-CoV-2 in convalescent patients, some ten with mild and one with severe disease.

This clonotype is labeled large. Its target is not known. Findings and limits, study-wide: The median number of SARS-CoV-2-reactive clonotypes increased from roughly 21 to 40, a change that did not reach significance. Researchers report that a median approximately 85% of reactive clones in convalescent patients surfaced only post-vaccination.

Treatment given: approximately 10-day PBMC culture with coronavirus spike peptide pools or control peptides (ViraFEST assay). V lost 0 bases to trimming and J lost 4 bases, with 10 bases between them. The CDR3 contains 15 residues. Germline CDR1 reads WSHSY; CDR2 reads SAAADI. The Oncomine TCR Beta short-read assay sequenced DNA from cultured CD4+ T cells. Cultured CD4+ T cells were the source of extracted genomic DNA. Each CDR3 protein is one row after TCRdb ran MiXCR on the PCR reads. Of about 12,000 distinct CDR3 sequences in the sample, about two thirds were seen once. Sequenced material: CD4+ T cells from blood, cultured in vitro. The TCR comes from a human donor who had recovered from COVID-19. V gene TRBV10-2 combines with J gene TRBJ1-5; D unresolved. The CDR3 region is CASSESSGGNQPQHF. CDR3 nucleotide sequence: TGCGCCAGCAGTGAGTCTAGCGGCGGAAATCAGCCCCAGCATTTT.